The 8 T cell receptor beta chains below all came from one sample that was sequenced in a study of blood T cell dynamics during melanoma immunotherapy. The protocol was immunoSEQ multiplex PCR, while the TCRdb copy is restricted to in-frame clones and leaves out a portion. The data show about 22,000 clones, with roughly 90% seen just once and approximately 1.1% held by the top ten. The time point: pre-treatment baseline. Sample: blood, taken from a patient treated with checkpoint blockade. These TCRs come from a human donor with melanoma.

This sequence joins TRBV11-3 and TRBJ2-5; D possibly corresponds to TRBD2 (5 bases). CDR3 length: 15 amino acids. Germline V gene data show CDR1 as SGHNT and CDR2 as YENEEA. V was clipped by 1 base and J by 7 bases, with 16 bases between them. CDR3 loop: CASSLVGTSRGTQYF. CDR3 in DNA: TGTGCCAGCAGCTTAGTGGGCACCTCCCGGGGGACCCAGTACTTC.

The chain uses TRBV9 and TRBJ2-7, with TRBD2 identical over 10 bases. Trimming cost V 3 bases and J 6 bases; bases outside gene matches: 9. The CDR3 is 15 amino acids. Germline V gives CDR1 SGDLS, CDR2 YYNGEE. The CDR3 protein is CASSAIPGTSVEQYF. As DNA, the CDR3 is TGTGCCAGCAGCGCCATCCCCGGGACTAGCGTCGAGCAGTACTTC.

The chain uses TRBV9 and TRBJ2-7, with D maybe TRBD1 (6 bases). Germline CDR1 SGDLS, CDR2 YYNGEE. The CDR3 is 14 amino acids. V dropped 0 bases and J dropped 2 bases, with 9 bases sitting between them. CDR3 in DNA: TGTGCCAGCAGCGTAGAAAGGACAGCCTACGAGCAGTACTTC. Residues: CASSVERTAYEQYF.

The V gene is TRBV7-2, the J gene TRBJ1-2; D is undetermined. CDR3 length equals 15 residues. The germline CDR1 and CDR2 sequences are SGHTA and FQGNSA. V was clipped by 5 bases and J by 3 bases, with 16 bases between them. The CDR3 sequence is CASSPAEDGYYGYTF. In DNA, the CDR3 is TGTGCCAGCAGCCCCGCCGAGGACGGTTACTATGGCTACACCTTC.

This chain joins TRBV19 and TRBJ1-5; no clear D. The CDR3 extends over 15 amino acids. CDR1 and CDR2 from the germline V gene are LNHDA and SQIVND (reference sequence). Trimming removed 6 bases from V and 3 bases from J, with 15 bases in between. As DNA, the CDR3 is TGTGCCAGTAGAACCGCAATACAATACAATCAGCCCCAGCATTTT. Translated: CASRTAIQYNQPQHF.

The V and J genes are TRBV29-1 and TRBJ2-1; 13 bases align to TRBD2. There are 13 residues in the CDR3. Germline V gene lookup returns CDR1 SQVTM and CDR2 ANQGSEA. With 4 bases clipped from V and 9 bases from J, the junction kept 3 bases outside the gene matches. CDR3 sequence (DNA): TGCAGCGTTGGGACTAGCGGGAGTGGTGAGCAGTTCTTC. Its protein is CSVGTSGSGEQFF.

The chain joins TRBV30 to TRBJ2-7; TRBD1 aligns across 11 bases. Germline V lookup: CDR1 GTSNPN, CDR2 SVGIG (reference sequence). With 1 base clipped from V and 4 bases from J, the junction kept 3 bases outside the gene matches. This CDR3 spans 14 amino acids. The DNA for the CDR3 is TGTGCCTGGAGTGGGACAGGGGGCGGGTACGAGCAGTACTTC. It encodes CAWSGTGGGYEQYF.

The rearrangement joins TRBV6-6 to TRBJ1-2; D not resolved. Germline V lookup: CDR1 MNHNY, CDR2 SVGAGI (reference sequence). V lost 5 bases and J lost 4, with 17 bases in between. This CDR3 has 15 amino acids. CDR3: CASSEMAQYGYGYTF. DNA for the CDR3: TGTGCCAGCAGTGAGATGGCTCAGTACGGCTATGGCTACACCTTC.